The rows below give T cell receptor beta chains drawn from one sample of a study of blood T cells in healthy people across ages. TCRdb reprocessed the 5' RACE reads via MiXCR and lists one record per CDR3 protein. The repertoire has fewer than 1,000,000 distinct CDR3 sequences, around 50% of them found once; the top ten carry over 15%. Sequences were obtained from blood. Receptors were obtained from a man at least 80 years old in good health. Both conserved end residues are part of each CDR3. Each record gives: J gene, D gene, V gene, clone size, CDR3 DNA, CDR3 protein. The D gene is left open where the match is weak. Size is omitted from some rows. Given values are once, few, many or a class for expanded clones.

TRBJ2-5 | TRBD1 | TRBV20-1 | - | TGCAGTGCTAGGTCCGGGACAGCCCAAGAGACCCAGTACTTC | CSARSGTAQETQYF
TRBJ2-2 | TRBD2 | TRBV7-8 | - | TGTGCCAGCAGCTTAGTATCCGGGACTATCAACACCGGGGAGCTGTTTTTT | CASSLVSGTINTGELFF
TRBJ2-7 | - | TRBV5-1 | many | TGCGCCAGCAGCTTGGCCCCAGGGAGCTCCTACGAGCAGTACTTC | CASSLAPGSSYEQYF
TRBJ2-3 | TRBD2 | TRBV4-2 | - | TGTGCCAGCAGCCAAGGAGGGACGGGAGGGCCCTATACGCAGTATTTT | CASSQGGTGGPYTQYF
TRBJ2-1 | TRBD2 | TRBV20-1 | - | TGCAGTGCTAGATTGGCCTCCGGGACTAGCGGGAGACCGTATTGGGATGAGCAGTTCTTC | CSARLASGTSGRPYWDEQFF
TRBJ2-1 | - | TRBV6-2/TRBV6-3 | many | TGTGCCAGCAGTTACACTGGACCGAACAATGAGCAGTTCTTC | CASSYTGPNNEQFF
TRBJ2-3 | - | TRBV12-3/TRBV12-4 | few | TGTGCCAGCAGTTTTGGGCGGGGGCCCACAGATACGCAGTATTTT | CASSFGRGPTDTQYF
TRBJ1-1 | - | TRBV6-5 | - | TGTGCCAGCAGCCCCGGGGGGCGCGGATTCGCTGAAGCTTTCTTT | CASSPGGRGFAEAFF
TRBJ2-1 | - | TRBV5-1 | - | TGCGCCAGCAGCAATTATGGTGAGCAGTTCTTC | CASSNYGEQFF
TRBJ2-7 | TRBD1 | TRBV27 | - | TGTGCCAGCAGTTCCAAAAGGACAGGTCGGAGTTTGACCTACGAGCAGTACTTC | CASSSKRTGRSLTYEQYF
TRBJ2-1 | - | TRBV3-1 | - | TGTGCCAGCAGCCCCTATGGGAATGAGCAGTTCTTC | CASSPYGNEQFF
TRBJ2-1 | - | TRBV27 | - | TGTGCCAGCAGTTTATTGCAGGGGCGCCCCAATGAGCAGTTCTTC | CASSLLQGRPNEQFF
TRBJ2-7 | - | TRBV29-1 | many | TGCAGCGTCTTATTAACCTACGAGCAGTACTTC | CSVLLTYEQYF
TRBJ1-5 | - | TRBV19 | once | TGTGCCAGTTGGCCGCCAACTACCAATCAGCCCCAGCATTTT | CASWPPTTNQPQHF
TRBJ1-1 | TRBD1 | TRBV6-4 | - | TGTGCCAGCGGGACAGGGGCGAACACTGAAGCTTTCTTT | CASGTGANTEAFF
TRBJ2-7 | - | TRBV29-1 | - | TGCAGCGTTGAAGACATCAGCTACGAGCAGTACTTC | CSVEDISYEQYF
TRBJ1-1 | - | TRBV28 | - | TGTGCCAGCAGCCCTTCTAAGAACACTGAAGCTTTCTTT | CASSPSKNTEAFF
TRBJ1-2 | - | TRBV3-1 | few | TGTGCCAGCAGCCAAGTTGCAGGGAGGGATGGCTACACCTTC | CASSQVAGRDGYTF
TRBJ2-1 | TRBD2 | TRBV25-1 | many | TGTGCCAGCCAGCTAGCGGTATACAATGAGCAGTTCTTC | CASQLAVYNEQFF
TRBJ1-5 | - | TRBV7-9 | - | TGTGCCAGCAGCCACAGACAGGACAATCAGCCCCAGCATTTT | CASSHRQDNQPQHF
TRBJ2-1 | TRBD1 | TRBV12-3/TRBV12-4 | - | TGTGCCAGCAGTGGGGACAGGGTCGTAAGCAATGAGCAGTTCTTC | CASSGDRVVSNEQFF
TRBJ1-5 | - | TRBV5-6 | once | TGTGCCAGCAGCTCACCCCGGGACAACAGCAATCAGTCCCAGCATTTT | CASSSPRDNSNQSQHF
TRBJ2-7 | - | TRBV6-6 | - | TGTGCCAGCAGACTCACAGTGGGCGAGCAGTACTTC | CASRLTVGEQYF
TRBJ2-1 | TRBD2 | TRBV24-1 | - | TGTGCCACCAGGGAAGGACTAGCGGGAGAAAACGAGCAGTTCTTC | CATREGLAGENEQFF
TRBJ2-5 | - | TRBV7-9 | - | TGTGCTAGCAGCTTAGCGTGGGGGCAGTACTTC | CASSLAWGQYF
TRBJ2-5 | TRBD2 | TRBV4-2 | - | TGTGCCAGCAGCCACGCTAGCGGGAGGACTGAGACCCAGTACTTC | CASSHASGRTETQYF
TRBJ2-1 | - | TRBV20-1 | - | TGCAGTGCTAGAGATGTGGGCGGCAATGAGCAGTTCTTC | CSARDVGGNEQFF
TRBJ2-1 | TRBD2 | TRBV10-3 | once | TGTGCCGTTAGCGGGGGAGGCTACAATGAGCAGTTCTTC | CAVSGGGYNEQFF
TRBJ2-5 | - | TRBV7-8 | many | TGTGCCAGCAGCTACCGGACAGACCCCCAGGGGACCCAGTACTTC | CASSYRTDPQGTQYF
TRBJ2-1 | TRBD2 | TRBV11-3 | - | TGTGCCAGCAGCCGCGGGACTAGCGGTTCCTACAATGAGCAGTTCTTC | CASSRGTSGSYNEQFF
TRBJ1-1 | - | TRBV19 | - | TGTGCCAGTACCCCCACAGGGAACACTGAAGCTTTCTTT | CASTPTGNTEAFF
TRBJ2-7 | - | TRBV7-2 | many | TGTGCCAGCAGCCTGGCCCGGGGCTACGAGCAGTACTTC | CASSLARGYEQYF
TRBJ2-7 | TRBD1 | TRBV5-4 | - | TGTGCCAGCAGCCCAGGGGACAGGGGGCGCTTGGGCGAGCAGTACTTC | CASSPGDRGRLGEQYF
TRBJ2-1 | - | TRBV7-9 | - | TGTGCCAGCAGCTTTGTGGTGTACAATGAGCAGTTCTTC | CASSFVVYNEQFF
TRBJ1-6 | TRBD1 | TRBV3-1 | many | TGTGCCAGCAGCCAAGTAGCGGCAGGGGGCAATAATTCACCCCTCCACTTT | CASSQVAAGGNNSPLHF
TRBJ2-3 | - | TRBV5-6 | - | TGTGCCAGCAGCCCTACTACCGGGAGAGGTGAAGATACGCAGTATTTT | CASSPTTGRGEDTQYF
TRBJ2-5 | - | TRBV7-3 | - | TGTGCCAGCAGCTTACAAGGGTTGGCCAGAGAGACCCAGTACTTC | CASSLQGLARETQYF
TRBJ2-5 | - | TRBV7-2 | - | TGTGCCAGCAGCTTAGATGGTAGGGGACTTTTGTACCAAGAGACCCAGTACTTC | CASSLDGRGLLYQETQYF
TRBJ2-5 | - | TRBV13 | few | TGTGCCAGCAGCTTAGAATCCCAAGAGACCCAGTACTTC | CASSLESQETQYF
TRBJ1-1 | - | TRBV28 | few | TGTGCCAGCATTGATTATCAGGGGAGGGGAACTGAAGCTTTCTTT | CASIDYQGRGTEAFF
TRBJ1-1 | - | TRBV29-1 | - | TGCAGCGGACGGGGGGCCCTGAACACTGAAGCTTTCTTT | CSGRGALNTEAFF
TRBJ2-1 | TRBD1 | TRBV7-2 | - | TGTGCCAGCAGCCCCCGGGACAGTCGCGGCAATGAGCAGTTCTTC | CASSPRDSRGNEQFF
TRBJ2-7 | TRBD2 | TRBV20-1 | - | TGCAGTGCTAACCCCGGGGGGGGCCTTGTCTACGAGCAGTACTTC | CSANPGGGLVYEQYF
TRBJ2-5 | TRBD2 | TRBV7-8 | - | TGTGCCAGCACCAAGGGGGCTAGCGGGAGTTATCGGGAGACTCAGTACTTC | CASTKGASGSYRETQYF
TRBJ2-7 | TRBD2 | TRBV11-3 | - | TGTGCCAGCAGCTTAACAGCGGGGACCTACGAGCAGTACTTC | CASSLTAGTYEQYF